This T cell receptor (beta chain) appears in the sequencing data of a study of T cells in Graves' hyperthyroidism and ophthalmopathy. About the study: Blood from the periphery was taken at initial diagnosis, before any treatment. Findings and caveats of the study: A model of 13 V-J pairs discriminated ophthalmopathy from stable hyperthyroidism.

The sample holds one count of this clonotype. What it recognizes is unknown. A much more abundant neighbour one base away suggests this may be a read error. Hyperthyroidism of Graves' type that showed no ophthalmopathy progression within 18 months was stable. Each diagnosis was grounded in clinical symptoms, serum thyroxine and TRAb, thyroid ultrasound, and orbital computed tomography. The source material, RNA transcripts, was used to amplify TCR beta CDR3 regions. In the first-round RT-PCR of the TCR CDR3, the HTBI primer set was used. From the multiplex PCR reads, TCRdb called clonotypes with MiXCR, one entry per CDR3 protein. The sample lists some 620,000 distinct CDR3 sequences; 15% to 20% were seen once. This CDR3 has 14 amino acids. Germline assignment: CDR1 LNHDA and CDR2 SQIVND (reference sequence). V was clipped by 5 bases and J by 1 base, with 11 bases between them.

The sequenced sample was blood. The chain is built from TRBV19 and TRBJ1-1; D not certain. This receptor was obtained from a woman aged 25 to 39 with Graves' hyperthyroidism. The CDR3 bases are TGTGCCAGTAGTGTAATTACAGAGAACACTGAAGCTTTCTTT. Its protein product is CASSVITENTEAFF.